This TCR beta chain was recorded in a study of blood T cells in healthy people across ages. Points from the study as a whole: Higher naive T cell percentage went strongly together with higher TCR beta diversity.

Next came a second PCR, run for about 6 to 11 cycles, which used a sample-barcoded 5' primer along with a J-beta primer mix. Via MiXCR, TCRdb re-called the 5' RACE reads, giving one row per CDR3 protein. The data hold approximately 790,000 distinct CDR3 sequences, with approximately 59% observed a single time. Germline V lookup: CDR1 SQVTM, CDR2 ANQGSEA. This CDR3 region has 13 residues. Trimming pared 7 bases from V and 2 bases from J, leaving 14 bases between. For this clonotype: Its antigen is currently unknown.

The chain recombines TRBV29-1 with TRBJ1-2, with D hard to call. This TCR derives from a man aged 30-40 years in good health. The source material was blood. The CDR3 spells CSALVVDNYGYTF. CDR3 DNA: TGCAGCGCCCTTGTGGTTGACAACTATGGCTACACCTTC.